Included here is one T cell receptor beta chain sequence, with context. Researchers made TCR beta libraries by using iRepertoire HTBI primers and running Arm-PCR on CDR3 regions. TCRdb reprocessed the multiplex PCR reads with MiXCR, giving one entry per CDR3 protein. The table shows a few hundred thousand distinct CDR3 sequences, with over 9.5% occurring only once. J gave up 1 base and V 6 bases, and 8 bases lay outside the gene matches. This CDR3 region has 15 residues. Germline V lookup: CDR1 MNHEY, CDR2 SVGEGT. Time point of the sample: newly diagnosed GD, antithyroid drugs for less than 3 months. PBMCs were the source of the RNA used for TCR sequencing. The entry originates in a study of regulatory T cells in long-lasting Graves disease. The overall study: Freshly diagnosed Graves' patients had used antithyroid drugs for under 3 months.

These same records also appear under a second study, on T cells in Graves' hyperthyroidism and ophthalmopathy. That source reports: With the HTBI primer set, the TCR CDR3 went through a first round of RT-PCR.

The TCR originated in a woman younger than 30 with Graves disease. V gene TRBV6-2 or TRBV6-3 combines with J gene TRBJ1-1; 7 bases are a match to TRBD1. The sequencing used peripheral blood mononuclear cells (PBMCs), collected at new diagnosis, from a patient treated with antithyroid drugs. CDR3 nucleotide sequence: TGTGCCAGCAGGAAACAGGACAGGAAGAACACTGAAGCTTTCTTT. Translating gives CASRKQDRKNTEAFF.